This TCR beta chain was sequenced during a study of cytomegalovirus exposure and HLA in healthy donors. Study context: Unique TCRs numbering some 93 million, obtained from HLA-typed donors, made up an early data release.

Whole-study findings and limits: A missense DCLRE1C variant was associated with V- and J-gene trimming of TCR beta chains in a later analysis, and an independent cohort replicated the association. In a later analysis, donors in an Asian-associated ancestry cluster reportedly had fewer N-insertions in productive TCRs than the cohort mean. Apparent HLA restriction characterized most CMV-associated TCR beta chains in a later analysis.

Regarding this clone: Antigen: not known.

Vbeta (60) and Jbeta (13) primers were used in the PCR. Data came from immunoSEQ multiplex PCR; TCRdb stores just in-frame clones and leaves some out. Among 100,000 to 150,000 clones listed, around 82% were seen once. V was cut by 0 bases and J by 1 base, with 9 bases left in between. The CDR3 extends over 15 amino acids. CDR1 is SGHTA, CDR2 FQGTGA, per germline. The sequence came from a boy aged 5-17 years in good health and CMV-seronegative. The V call is TRBV7-3, the J call TRBJ2-5; TRBD1 is a possible D gene (5 bases). The sequencing input was PBMCs. Here the CDR3 reads CASSLTGQPQETQYF. CDR3 coding DNA: TGTGCCAGCAGCTTAACAGGACAACCCCAAGAGACCCAGTACTTC.